The clone carrying this T cell receptor (beta chain) was seen once. This sample was taken from a study of blood T cell repertoires in COVID-19. At the level of the study: Acute and convalescent COVID-19 specimens originated in the United States, Italy and Spain. Nucleic acid was either cDNA or gDNA, and it came from T cells, B-cell-depleted T cells, or PBMCs.

No more than 2 weeks before study entry, exposed participants had met a case of COVID-19. The CDR3 loop spans 15 amino acids. The V gene end was trimmed by 5 bases and the J gene end by 4 bases; junction bases not matched to a gene: 10. Germline V CDR1 and CDR2: LNHDA, SQIVND (reference sequence). Under the authors' procedure: Estimation of nucleated cell counts relied on the amplification of reference gene primers. The method was immunoSEQ multiplex PCR; TCRdb's version includes in-frame clones alone and lacks a portion of them. V and J calls and clone size follow that table, whereas D and trimming were derived from the DNA. The sample records over 130,000 clones, approximately 84% being singletons.

The rearrangement joins TRBV19 to TRBJ1-1; 7 bases are a match to TRBD1. Sequencing was carried out using PBMCs or T cells enriched from blood (not recorded which). The source is a woman between 18 and 29 years old who had been exposed to COVID-19. The CDR3 region has the DNA TGTGCCAGTAGTCCCCGGGACAGACTATCCACTGAAGCTTTCTTT. It is translated as CASSPRDRLSTEAFF.